These 3 T cell receptor beta chains were sequenced from one sample in a study of response to subunit inactivated influenza vaccine. TCRdb redid the calling of the RT-PCR reads with MiXCR, one entry per CDR3 protein. The data hold hundreds of thousands of distinct CDR3 sequences, with roughly 14% observed a single time. The material was PBMCs from blood, obtained roughly 13 days after vaccination. The origin of the receptors is a man aged 50 or older who received an inactivated influenza vaccine.

The V gene is TRBV9, the J gene TRBJ2-7, with D tentatively TRBD2 (6 bases). Germline CDR1 and CDR2: SGDLS and YYNGEE. This CDR3 contains 14 residues. The V end was cut by 4 bases, the J end by 0 bases, with 11 bases between. The CDR3 region is CASSSEGHSYEQYF. CDR3 DNA: TGTGCCAGCAGCTCGGAGGGCCACTCCTACGAGCAGTACTTC. Full variable domain (remainder filled in from reference TRBV9 and TRBJ2-7): DSGVTQTPKHLITATGQRVTLRCSPRSGDLSVYWYQQSLDQGLQFLIQYYNGEERAKGNILERFSAQQFPDLHSELNLSSLELGDSALYFCASSSEGHSYEQYFGPGTRLTVT.

This clonotype was seen only a few times. The chain's CDR3 is CASSPVGGANVLTF. The DNA of the CDR3 is TGTGCCAGCAGCCCGGTTGGTGGGGCCAACGTCCTGACTTTC. The rearrangement uses TRBV5-6 and TRBJ2-6, with D uncertain. Trimming pared 4 bases from V and 3 bases from J, leaving 8 bases between. There are 14 residues in the CDR3. Germline CDR1 and CDR2: SGHDT and YYEEEE.

This clonotype has a count of ten or more. The chain joins TRBV7-2 to TRBJ2-2; D not resolved. The CDR3 runs to 16 residues. V was shortened by 2 bases and J by 1 base, with 11 bases between the two germline ends. CDR1 is SGHTA and CDR2 is FQGNSA in the germline V gene. The DNA for the CDR3 is TGTGCCAGCAGCTTACGGCGGACCCTGAACACCGGGGAGCTGTTTTTT. Its translation: CASSLRRTLNTGELFF. Full variable domain (outside the CDR3, taken from reference TRBV7-2 and TRBJ2-2): GAGVSQSPSNKVTEKGKDVELRCDPISGHTALYWYRQSLGQGLEFLIYFQGNSAPDKSGLPSDRFSAERTGGSVSTLTIQRTQQEDSAVYLCASSLRRTLNTGELFFGEGSRLTVL.